The clone carrying this T cell receptor beta chain occurred a few times. The DNA is omitted, as the CDR3 cannot be located on it reliably, and the CDR3 follows TCRdb's listing. From germline, CDR1 is SGHRS and CDR2 YFSETQ. A total of 19 residues make up the CDR3, ends included. The data were taken from a study of T cells in Graves' hyperthyroidism and ophthalmopathy. Researchers amplified the TCR beta CDR3 regions from RNA transcripts. HTBI primers drove first-round RT-PCR of the TCR CDR3. MiXCR, applied by TCRdb to the multiplex PCR reads, yields one record per CDR3 protein. The data contain 500,000 to 750,000 distinct CDR3 sequences, more than 15% of them singletons. These patients, aged 18 to 65, had recently diagnosed hyperthyroidism lasting under 2 months.

This chain joins TRBV5-1 and TRBJ2-5; the table's TRBD2 call for D was not verified on the DNA. The sequence was obtained from a woman in her twenties or thirties with Graves' hyperthyroidism. The sequencing input was blood. The CDR3 here is CASSETGTSGSYFGETQYF.